This T cell receptor (beta chain) was sequenced during a study of T cells in Graves' hyperthyroidism and ophthalmopathy. As to this clonotype: This sequence may be a read error, since a much larger clone differs from it by one base.

The source material, RNA transcripts, was used to amplify TCR beta CDR3 regions. HTBI primers were the set used in a first-round RT-PCR of the TCR CDR3. TCRdb reanalysed the multiplex PCR reads using MiXCR and keeps one entry per CDR3 protein. Among approximately 430,000 distinct CDR3 sequences listed, 14% to 15% were seen once. Per the germline V gene, CDR1 is GTSNPN and CDR2 is SVGIG (reference sequence). This CDR3 has 12 residues. The sequence was obtained from a man between 18 and 35 years old with Graves' ophthalmopathy. Sequences were obtained from blood. This sequence joins TRBV30 and TRBJ2-7, with D perhaps TRBD1 (5 bases). The tail of the sequence fits TRBJ2-1 better, so the J call may be wrong. CDR3 in DNA: TGTGCCTGGAGTATACAGGTCTACGAGCAGTTCTTC. Its protein is CAWSIQVYEQFF.